These T cell receptor beta chains were read from a single sample in a study of T cell changes during pregnancy in multiple sclerosis. Produced via immunoSEQ multiplex PCR; TCRdb's table is partial and in-frame only. The sample has some 52,000 clones, approximately 92% seen once. The specimen comprised CD4+ T cells from peripheral blood mononuclear cells, sampled in the third trimester of pregnancy. The source of these receptors is a female donor with multiple sclerosis, enrolled in a pregnancy study. Each CDR3 is given without its conserved first and last residue. The order of the fields is V gene, clone size, CDR3 length, CDR3 protein. A clone size is listed for some rows: how often the clone was seen (once, few, many), or a class if it is expanded.

v_gene: TRBV5-6
abundance: NA
len: 14
CDR3aa: ASSLRGTLPYSPLH

v_gene: TRBV7-2
abundance: NA
len: 14
CDR3aa: ASNPGGGVMNTEAF

v_gene: TRBV4-3
abundance: NA
len: 10
CDR3aa: ASRRTNEKLF

v_gene: TRBV5-4
abundance: NA
len: 15
CDR3aa: ASSSPVPSGAQNEQF

v_gene: TRBV4-3
abundance: NA
len: 12
CDR3aa: ASSNPPTNGGAF

v_gene: TRBV7-9
abundance: NA
len: 12
CDR3aa: ASSGNRETYEQY

v_gene: TRBV18
abundance: NA
len: 12
CDR3aa: ASSPGSLGTEAF

v_gene: TRBV5-6
abundance: few
len: 13
CDR3aa: ASSLERGRHYGYT

v_gene: TRBV9
abundance: NA
len: 14
CDR3aa: ASSYRGGLASDTQY

v_gene: TRBV18
abundance: NA
len: 15
CDR3aa: ASSPSGQVGSTETHF

v_gene: TRBV30
abundance: NA
len: 13
CDR3aa: AWALGARGTDTQY

v_gene: TRBV14
abundance: NA
len: 13
CDR3aa: ASSQVEVRVAEAF

v_gene: TRBV6-5
abundance: NA
len: 13
CDR3aa: ASTATQGAYGGYT

v_gene: TRBV11-2
abundance: NA
len: 9
CDR3aa: ASSKQETQY

v_gene: TRBV27
abundance: NA
len: 13
CDR3aa: ASTTGGIGNSPLH

v_gene: TRBV10-3
abundance: NA
len: 12
CDR3aa: AISARQGGHEQY

v_gene: TRBV15
abundance: NA
len: 11
CDR3aa: ATSRDITVELF

v_gene: TRBV19
abundance: NA
len: 12
CDR3aa: ASSRGTGNTEAF

v_gene: TRBV19
abundance: NA
len: 13
CDR3aa: ASSILRGASTEAF

v_gene: TRBV10-3
abundance: NA
len: 13
CDR3aa: AISDLARGLVEQF

v_gene: TRBV2
abundance: NA
len: 9
CDR3aa: ASSFDNEQF

v_gene: TRBV7-2
abundance: NA
len: 13
CDR3aa: ASSSASGGADTQY

v_gene: TRBV6-1
abundance: NA
len: 11
CDR3aa: ASREPATPLAF

v_gene: TRBV5-1
abundance: NA
len: 15
CDR3aa: ASSSRLYPPRTDTQY

v_gene: TRBV7-2
abundance: NA
len: 13
CDR3aa: ASSSWTVGSEKLF

v_gene: TRBV7-2
abundance: NA
len: 11
CDR3aa: ASSREMNQPQH

v_gene: TRBV6-1
abundance: NA
len: 12
CDR3aa: ASMHTASSYEQY

v_gene: TRBV6-1
abundance: NA
len: 12
CDR3aa: ASSAARIYRAAF

v_gene: TRBV18
abundance: few
len: 12
CDR3aa: ASSPDRGNQPQH

v_gene: TRBV30
abundance: NA
len: 11
CDR3aa: AWRQSMNTEAF

v_gene: TRBV6-6
abundance: NA
len: 12
CDR3aa: ASTSPGIGNTIY

v_gene: TRBV7-9
abundance: NA
len: 12
CDR3aa: ASSPVDRDYGYT

v_gene: TRBV6-1
abundance: NA
len: 12
CDR3aa: ASSVGQANYGYT